These 26 T cell receptor beta chains share one sample of origin, sequenced in a study of T cell responses to AZD1222 COVID-19 vaccine. Method: immunoSEQ multiplex PCR; TCRdb's copy keeps in-frame clones and lacks some. The table lists approximately 140,000 clones, more than 85% of them singletons. The sample consisted of peripheral blood, taken on day 0 of AZD1222 vaccination. These TCRs come from an adult in good health.

This clone appeared a few times. The J gene is TRBJ1-1, the V gene TRBV6-1; D is unresolved. From germline, CDR1 is MNHNS and CDR2 SASEGT. The CDR3 covers 14 residues. Trimming took off 2 bases at V and 6 bases at J, with 13 bases between the two ends. CDR3 sequence reads: CASSEKHESAEAFF. The CDR3 coding sequence is TGTGCCAGCAGTGAAAAGCATGAGTCAGCTGAAGCTTTCTTT.

The sample holds one count of this clone. This rearrangement joins TRBV18 to TRBJ2-3; TRBD2 matches at 8 bases. This CDR3 comprises 17 residues. V trimming: 4 bases; J trimming: 0 bases; junction bases outside the gene matches: 9. Germline V gene sequence: CDR1 KGHSH, CDR2 LQKENI. The CDR3 DNA sequence: TGTGCCAGCTCACTTGCGCGGGCGGGAGGTAGCACAGATACGCAGTATTTT. As protein: CASSLARAGGSTDTQYF. The full variable domain, with the rest looked up from reference TRBV18 and TRBJ2-3, is NAGVMQNPRHLVRRRGQEARLRCSPMKGHSHVYWYRQLPEEGLKFMVYLQKENIIDESGMPKERFSAEFPKEGPSILRIQQVVRGDSAAYFCASSLARAGGSTDTQYFGPGTRLTVL.

The chain couples TRBV4-1 to TRBJ2-7, with TRBD2 matching over 10 bases. V lost 1 base to trimming and J lost 4 bases; unmatched junction nucleotides: 7. The CDR3 is 16 residues long. CDR1 MGHRA and CDR2 YSYEKL come from the germline V gene. CDR3 in DNA: TGCGCCAGCAGCCAAGGAACTAGCGGGACGGTATACGAGCAGTACTTC. Protein product: CASSQGTSGTVYEQYF.

This clone was detected a few times. The rearrangement uses TRBV6-2 or TRBV6-3 and TRBJ1-4, with a tentative D call TRBD1 (5 bases). Germline CDR1 is MNHEY and CDR2 is SVGEGT. The length of the CDR3 is 15 residues. V lost 2 bases to trimming and J lost 6 bases, with 13 bases between them. CDR3 protein: CASSYGGTAYEKLFF. CDR3 coding DNA: TGTGCCAGCAGTTACGGAGGGACCGCTTATGAAAAACTGTTTTTT.

The chain joins TRBV7-9 to TRBJ1-5; D is perhaps TRBD1 (5 bases). The CDR3 is made up of 15 amino acids. Per germline, CDR1 SEHNR and CDR2 FQNEAQ (reference sequence). Trimming cost V 5 bases and J 3 bases, with 14 bases left between them. In nucleotides, the CDR3 is TGTGCCAGCAGCCCTCCCGGGACTGTCAATCAGCCCCAGCATTTT. It yields the protein CASSPPGTVNQPQHF.

The chain combines TRBV30 with TRBJ1-5; weak D call: TRBD1 (5 bases). The ends were cut back, 0 bases at V and 6 bases at J, with 15 bases in the middle. This CDR3 spans 15 amino acids. CDR1 is GTSNPN and CDR2 is SVGIG in the germline V gene (reference sequence). The CDR3 region is CAWSVGSWGTQPQHF. CDR3 bases: TGTGCCTGGAGTGTCGGTTCGTGGGGGACTCAGCCCCAGCATTTT. The full variable domain, its missing parts supplied by reference TRBV30 and TRBJ1-5, is SQTIHQWPATLVQPVGSPLSLECTVEGTSNPNLYWYRQAAGRGLQLLFYSVGIGQISSEVPQNLSASRPQDRQFILSSKKLLLSDSGFYLCAWSVGSWGTQPQHFGDGTRLSIL.

The chain carries TRBV7-9 and TRBJ1-5; no clear D gene. The CDR3 has 16 amino acids. V shed 1 base and J shed 0 bases, with 10 bases lying between them. Germline V gives CDR1 SEHNR, CDR2 FQNEAQ (reference sequence). CDR3 DNA sequence: TGTGCCAGCAGCTTAGTTTTCGGAAATAGCAATCAGCCCCAGCATTTT. It specifies CASSLVFGNSNQPQHF.

The table lists this clone with a count of one. V and J are TRBV14 and TRBJ1-1; no reliable D call. This CDR3 contains 13 residues. In germline, CDR1 is SGHDN, CDR2 FVKESK. V dropped 0 bases and J dropped 8 bases, with 10 bases sitting between them. The CDR3 region is CASSQDLQVEAFF. CDR3 in DNA: TGTGCCAGCAGCCAAGATCTGCAAGTAGAAGCTTTCTTT.

This clone was seen just once. J is TRBJ2-3 and V is TRBV19; TRBD2 aligns across 10 bases. The germline CDR1 and CDR2 sequences are LNHDA and SQIVND (reference sequence). CDR3 size: 15 residues. J gave up 4 bases and V 3 bases, and 4 bases lay outside the gene matches. In nucleotides, the CDR3 is TGTGCCAGTAGTATCCTAGCGGGAGACGCAGATACGCAGTATTTT. Its translation: CASSILAGDADTQYF. Full variable domain (remainder filled in from reference TRBV19 and TRBJ2-3): DGGITQSPKYLFRKEGQNVTLSCEQNLNHDAMYWYRQDPGQGLRLIYYSQIVNDFQKGDIAEGYSVSREKKESFPLTVTSAQKNPTAFYLCASSILAGDADTQYFGPGTRLTVL.

The J gene is TRBJ1-2, the V gene TRBV4-1, with D uncertain. CDR1 MGHRA and CDR2 YSYEKL come from the germline V gene. The CDR3 contains 15 residues. Trimming pared 4 bases from V and 3 bases from J, leaving 15 bases between. The CDR3 DNA sequence: TGCGCCAGCAGCCGGACCAGCAGAGGCCACTATGGCTACACCTTC. Translated, it gives CASSRTSRGHYGYTF.

This CDR3 reads CASQTGAQPQHF. CDR3 nucleotides: TGCGCCAGTCAAACAGGGGCTCAGCCCCAGCATTTT. This chain links TRBV10-2 with TRBJ1-5, with 7 bases fitting TRBD1. The V and J ends lost 9 bases and 6 bases, in that order; junction bases with no gene match: 5. CDR1 and CDR2 from the germline V gene are WSHSY and SAAADI. The CDR3 is 12 amino acids.

A single count supports this clone. V gene TRBV7-5 combines with J gene TRBJ2-1. TRBV7-5 is a recognized pseudogene. The CDR3 runs to 17 residues. This CDR3 is CVRSLAGRLASYNEQFF. DNA of the CDR3: TGTGTCAGAAGCTTAGCGGGACGACTTGCTTCCTACAATGAGCAGTTCTTC.

This clone was recorded only once. The gene calls are TRBV3-1 (or the pseudogene TRBV3-2) and TRBJ1-1; D may be TRBD1 (5 bases). The CDR3 covers 16 residues. Trimming stripped 1 base from V and 4 bases from J, with 16 bases between. The germline V gene has CDR1 LGHDT and CDR2 YNNKEL (reference sequence). CDR3 bases: TGTGCCAGCAGCCAAGTGATTGGGGCGGGGGGCACTGAAGCTTTCTTT. Amino acids: CASSQVIGAGGTEAFF.

This clone was seen only once. The V and J genes are TRBV7-9 and TRBJ1-1; D not resolved. This CDR3 comprises 13 residues. Germline V CDR1 and CDR2: SEHNR, FQNEAQ (reference sequence). The V gene lost 2 bases and the J gene lost 1 base, with 5 bases spanning the gap. In nucleotides, the CDR3 is TGTGCCAGCAGCTTAAACTCGAACACTGAAGCTTTCTTT. The encoded protein is CASSLNSNTEAFF.

This sequence joins TRBV28 and TRBJ1-1, with TRBD1 as a possible D gene (6 bases). The ends were cut back, 6 bases at V and 4 bases at J, with 12 bases in the middle. Germline V lookup: CDR1 MDHEN, CDR2 SYDVKM. This CDR3 has 13 amino acids. In DNA form, the CDR3 reads TGTGCCAGCAGCCCCGACAGGAGCACTGAAGCTTTCTTT. The encoded protein is CASSPDRSTEAFF.

CDR3 DNA: TGTGCCAGCAGCGCACGGACTAGCGGGAGAGGATCCTACAATGAGCAGTTCTTC. Translating gives CASSARTSGRGSYNEQFF. The gene calls are TRBV9 and TRBJ2-1; 13 positions match TRBD2. V lost 3 bases to trimming and J lost 1 base; unmatched junction nucleotides: 7. Germline-derived CDR1 and CDR2 are SGDLS and YYNGEE. The CDR3 covers 18 residues.

This CDR3 is CASSQDKGGSGNTIYF. The CDR3 coding sequence is TGTGCCAGCAGCCAAGATAAGGGGGGCTCTGGAAACACCATATATTTT. The chain is built from TRBV4-2 and TRBJ1-3; D perhaps matches TRBD1 (6 bases). Trimming removed 0 bases from V and 0 bases from J, with 9 bases in between. CDR1 and CDR2 (germline): LGHNA, YNFKEQ. The CDR3 is made up of 16 amino acids.

The rearrangement links TRBV6-5 to TRBJ2-2; D is unresolved. Germline V lookup: CDR1 MNHEY, CDR2 SVGAGI. V was trimmed by 6 bases and J by 1 base, leaving 3 bases between them. There are 12 residues in the CDR3. In DNA, the CDR3 is TGTGCCAGCAGCAAGAACACCGGGGAGCTGTTTTTT. This encodes CASSKNTGELFF.

The chain combines TRBV6-1 with TRBJ1-2, with D maybe TRBD1 (6 bases). The V and J ends lost 2 bases and 0 bases respectively, with 28 bases between them. Germline lookup yields CDR1 MNHNS and CDR2 SASEGT. The CDR3 is 21 residues long. CDR3 DNA: TGTGCCAGCAGTGAATTATTGGTATCGTGGGGGCCCACCCCTTCTAACTATGGCTACACCTTC. It yields the protein CASSELLVSWGPTPSNYGYTF.

V and J are TRBV18 and TRBJ2-3, with D possibly TRBD2 on 5 matching bases. Deletions cut 5 bases from V and 5 bases from J, with 17 bases between. The CDR3 consists of 15 residues. Germline CDR1 reads KGHSH; CDR2 reads LQKENI. The CDR3: CASSATRPGGDTQYF. CDR3 in DNA: TGTGCCAGCTCAGCCACTCGCCCTGGAGGAGATACGCAGTATTTT.

The rearrangement joins TRBV24-1 to TRBJ2-1, with 13 bases identical to TRBD2. The length of the CDR3 is 13 residues. Looked up from germline, CDR1 is KGHDR and CDR2 is SFDVKD. After removal of 10 bases from V and 7 bases from J, the junction contained 3 bases not matched to a gene. This CDR3 is CATGLAGVNEQFF. In nucleotides, the CDR3 is TGTGCCACTGGACTAGCGGGAGTTAATGAGCAGTTCTTC.

The rearrangement joins TRBV11-3 to TRBJ2-1; D is possibly TRBD1 or TRBD2 (5 bases each). Trimming took off 1 base at V and 4 bases at J, with 14 bases between the two ends. Germline-derived CDR1 and CDR2 are SGHNT and YENEEA. CDR3 length: 16 amino acids. In DNA, the CDR3 is TGTGCCAGCAGCTTAGGGATACGGGACCCTTACAATGAGCAGTTCTTC. This translates into CASSLGIRDPYNEQFF. Complete variable domain (other parts from reference TRBV11-3 and TRBJ2-1): EAGVVQSPRYKIIEKKQPVAFWCNPISGHNTLYWYLQNLGQGPELLIRYENEEAVDDSQLPKDRFSAERLKGVDSTLKIQPAELGDSAVYLCASSLGIRDPYNEQFFGPGTRLTVL.

The rearrangement links TRBV7-8 to TRBJ2-2; no clear D gene. Germline V lookup: CDR1 SGHVS, CDR2 FQNEAQ. V was pared by 1 base and J by 10 bases, with 7 bases between. There are 12 residues in the CDR3. In DNA form, the CDR3 reads TGTGCCAGCAGCTTAGTTCCCGAGGAGCTGTTTTTT. Encoded protein: CASSLVPEELFF.

V usage is TRBV11-2 and J usage is TRBJ2-3, with TRBD2 matching over 14 bases. The CDR3 has 19 residues. CDR1 is SGHAT and CDR2 is FQNNGV in the germline V gene. Trimming cost V 6 bases and J 4 bases; bases outside gene matches: 15. CDR3: CASSHARVTSGRGADTQYF. The CDR3, as DNA: TGTGCCAGCAGTCACGCCCGAGTGACTAGCGGGAGGGGGGCAGATACGCAGTATTTT.

This clone was seen just once. The chain combines TRBV11-2 with TRBJ2-3; 8 bases line up with TRBD2. This CDR3 has 15 amino acids. Germline lookup yields CDR1 SGHAT and CDR2 FQNNGV. Trimming cost V 5 bases and J 2 bases; bases outside gene matches: 6. In nucleotides, the CDR3 is TGTGCCAGCAGCCTGTTTAGCGGGGCCACAGATACGCAGTATTTT. Protein sequence: CASSLFSGATDTQYF.

The chain couples TRBV25-1 to TRBJ1-4; D ambiguous. Trimming left V 3 bases short and J 8 bases short, with 16 bases between. Germline CDR1 MGHDK, CDR2 SYGVNS. There are 15 residues in the CDR3. The CDR3: CASSDRSPLYEKLFF. The CDR3 nucleotides are TGTGCCAGCAGTGACAGGTCGCCTCTCTACGAAAAACTGTTTTTT.